This TCR beta chain was sequenced during a study of T cell responses to AZD1222 COVID-19 vaccine. Study findings and constraints: Sampled repertoires all dated from after the peak T cell response. The study found vaccine-associated CD4 TCRs spanning spike, dominant at 160-218 and 743-854.

Concerning this clone itself: Its antigen is unidentified.

Some clones are missing from TCRdb's copy, which holds only in-frame ones; the method was immunoSEQ multiplex PCR. The data hold under 150,000 clones, with 92% observed a single time. Germline V gives CDR1 LNHNV, CDR2 YYDKDF (reference sequence). V was pared by 2 bases and J by 15 bases, with 17 bases between. The CDR3 totals 13 residues. The gene calls are TRBV15 and TRBJ2-1, with D tentatively TRBD1 (5 bases). Sequencing used peripheral blood, obtained 28 days after the second AZD1222 dose. The sequence was obtained from an adult who received the AZD1222 COVID-19 vaccine. As DNA, the CDR3 is TGTGCCACCAGCAGACCTTCTAGGGGATGGCCGTTCTTC. This gives the protein CATSRPSRGWPFF.